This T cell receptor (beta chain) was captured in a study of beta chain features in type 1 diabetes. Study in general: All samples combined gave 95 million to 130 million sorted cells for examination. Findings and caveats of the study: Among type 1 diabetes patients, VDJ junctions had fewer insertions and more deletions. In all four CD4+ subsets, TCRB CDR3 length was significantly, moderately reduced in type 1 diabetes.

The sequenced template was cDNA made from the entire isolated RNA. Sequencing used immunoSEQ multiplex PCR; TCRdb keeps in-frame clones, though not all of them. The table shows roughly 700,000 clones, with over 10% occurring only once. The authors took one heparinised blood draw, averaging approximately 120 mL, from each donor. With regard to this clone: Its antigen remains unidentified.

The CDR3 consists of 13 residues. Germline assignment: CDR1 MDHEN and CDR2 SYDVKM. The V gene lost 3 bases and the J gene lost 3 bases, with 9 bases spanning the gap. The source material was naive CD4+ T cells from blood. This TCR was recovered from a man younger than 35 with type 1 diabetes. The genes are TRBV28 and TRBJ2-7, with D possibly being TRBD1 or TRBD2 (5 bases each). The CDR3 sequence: CASSFERGYEQYF. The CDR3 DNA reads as TGTGCCAGCAGTTTTGAGAGGGGCTACGAGCAGTACTTC. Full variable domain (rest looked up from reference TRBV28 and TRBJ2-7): DVKVTQSSRYLVKRTGEKVFLECVQDMDHENMFWYRQDPGLGLRLIYFSYDVKMKEKGDIPEGYSVSREKKERFSLILESASTNQTSMYLCASSFERGYEQYFGPGTRLTVT.